This T cell receptor beta chain stems from a study of control samples from healthy donors and cancer patients. TCRdb's copy holds only in-frame clones and misses some; the assay was immunoSEQ multiplex PCR. The sample yields about 170,000 clones, about 91% seen once. The receptor comes from a woman aged 25 to 39 in good health. Sample: blood.

In DNA, the CDR3 is TGTGCCAGCAGTTACCCGATAGACAGGGAGGATAAAGACACCATATATTTT. This encodes CASSYPIDREDKDTIYF. The chain recombines TRBV6-8 with TRBJ1-3, with 7 bases identical to TRBD1. V lost 2 bases to trimming and J lost 8 bases; unmatched junction nucleotides: 15. The CDR3 sequence is 17 residues long. Germline CDR1 and CDR2: MNHGY and SAAAGT.